Below are 26 T cell receptor beta chains sequenced from a single sample in a study of cytomegalovirus exposure and HLA in healthy donors. The primer mix had 60 Vbeta and 13 Jbeta primers. The assay was immunoSEQ multiplex PCR, and TCRdb's table has in-frame clones only and misses some. Of 150,000 to 190,000 clones listed, around 82% are singletons. Sample: PBMCs. These receptors were taken from a woman between 50 and 59 years old in good health and CMV-seropositive.

The rearrangement links TRBV7-8 to TRBJ1-2; 7 bases are a match to TRBD1. The germline V gene has CDR1 SGHVS and CDR2 FQNEAQ. J was trimmed by 6 bases and V by 0 bases; bases with no gene match: 10. The CDR3 covers 16 residues. CDR3 amino acids: CASSLARQGPGNGYTF. The CDR3 region has the DNA TGTGCCAGCAGCTTAGCGAGACAGGGCCCAGGCAATGGCTACACCTTC.

In its sample, this clone was seen once. V usage is TRBV2 and J usage is TRBJ2-3, with 7 bases identical to TRBD2. Germline V lookup: CDR1 SNHLY, CDR2 FYNNEI. This CDR3 spans 16 amino acids. With V trimmed by 4 bases and J by 3 bases, 10 bases remained unmatched. The CDR3 protein is CASSGGPGGGTDTQYF. As DNA, the CDR3 is TGTGCCAGCAGTGGGGGACCGGGCGGGGGAACAGATACGCAGTATTTT. The full variable domain, with the rest looked up from reference TRBV2 and TRBJ2-3, is EPEVTQTPSHQVTQMGQEVILRCVPISNHLYFYWYRQILGQKVEFLVSFYNNEISEKSEIFDDQFSVERPDGSNFTLKIRSTKLEDSAMYFCASSGGPGGGTDTQYFGPGTRLTVL.

V and J are TRBV25-1 and TRBJ1-1; D is unclear. CDR1 and CDR2 (germline): MGHDK, SYGVNS. Trimming left V 2 bases short and J 0 bases short, with 10 bases between. The CDR3 runs to 15 residues. The CDR3 region has the DNA TGTGCCAGCAGTGAAACGGGAACCCTGAACACTGAAGCTTTCTTT. Encoded protein: CASSETGTLNTEAFF.

The chain employs TRBV6-6 and TRBJ2-2; D possibly corresponds to TRBD1 (5 bases). Trimming stripped 2 bases from V and 2 bases from J, with 9 bases between. Germline V CDR1 and CDR2: MNHNY, SVGAGI (reference sequence). CDR3 size: 15 residues. CDR3 coding DNA: TGTGCCAGCAGTTACGGCGACAGAAACACCGGGGAGCTGTTTTTT. This gives the protein CASSYGDRNTGELFF.

The chain joins TRBV19 to TRBJ1-2, with D possibly TRBD1 on 5 matching bases. There are 15 residues in the CDR3. The germline V gene has CDR1 LNHDA and CDR2 SQIVND (reference sequence). Trimming removed 3 bases at V and 2 bases at J, with 13 bases between. The CDR3: CASSMRDGGNYGYTF. The CDR3 DNA sequence: TGTGCCAGTAGTATGCGGGACGGGGGGAACTATGGCTACACCTTC.

V gene TRBV11-2 combines with J gene TRBJ2-7; D might be TRBD1 (6 bases). The CDR3 is made up of 14 amino acids. Germline V gene data show CDR1 as SGHAT and CDR2 as FQNNGV. Trimming removed 5 bases from V and 3 bases from J, with 14 bases in between. CDR3 DNA sequence: TGTGCCAGCAGCCGCATAAGACAGGACTACGAGCAGTACTTC. This translates into CASSRIRQDYEQYF.

The V gene is TRBV5-6, the J gene TRBJ1-2; TRBD1 agrees at 7 bases. In germline, CDR1 is SGHDT, CDR2 YYEEEE. The CDR3 has 15 residues. The V gene end was trimmed by 6 bases and the J gene end by 2 bases; junction bases not matched to a gene: 10. The DNA of the CDR3 is TGTGCCAGCACCGGCCGGGACAGACACAACTATGGCTACACCTTC. Its protein product is CASTGRDRHNYGYTF.

CDR3 region: CSAGTDPTGELFF. CDR3 DNA sequence: TGCAGCGCGGGGACAGATCCCACCGGGGAGCTGTTTTTT. The V call is TRBV29-1, the J call TRBJ2-2; 7 positions match TRBD1. The V gene end was trimmed by 7 bases and the J gene end by 4 bases; junction bases not matched to a gene: 6. Germline assignment: CDR1 SQVTM and CDR2 ANQGSEA. The CDR3 runs 13 residues.

The chain employs TRBV7-9 and TRBJ2-3; a weak D match, TRBD2 (7 bases). The CDR3 consists of 12 residues. Germline V gene lookup returns CDR1 SEHNR and CDR2 FQNEAQ (reference sequence). V gave up 4 bases and J gave up 6 bases, with 8 bases separating them. CDR3 sequence reads: CASSWGGDTQYF. CDR3 DNA: TGTGCCAGCAGCTGGGGGGGCGATACGCAGTATTTT.

The genes are TRBV11-1 and TRBJ1-6; D unclear. This CDR3 contains 16 residues. CDR1 SGHAT and CDR2 FQDESV come from the germline V gene (reference sequence). Trimming took off 5 bases at V and 3 bases at J, with 14 bases between the two ends. This CDR3 is CASSRNPDFYNSPLHF. The CDR3 DNA reads as TGTGCCAGCAGCAGGAACCCGGACTTCTATAATTCACCCCTCCACTTT. The full variable domain, rest sourced from reference TRBV11-1 and TRBJ1-6, is EAEVAQSPRYKITEKSQAVAFWCDPISGHATLYWYRQILGQGPELLVQFQDESVVDDSQLPKDRFSAERLKGVDSTLKIQPAELGDSAMYLCASSRNPDFYNSPLHFGNGTRLTVT.

The gene calls are TRBV18 and TRBJ1-2; D unresolved. V shed 3 bases and J shed 8 bases, with 13 bases lying between them. This CDR3 is built from 13 residues. Germline V gene data show CDR1 as KGHSH and CDR2 as LQKENI. CDR3 sequence (DNA): TGTGCCAGCTCACCGGGAGGCTTCATCGGCTACACCTTC. It yields the protein CASSPGGFIGYTF.

The V call is TRBV6-1, the J call TRBJ2-4, with 10 bases lining up with TRBD1. There are 14 residues in the CDR3. Germline CDR1 and CDR2: MNHNS and SASEGT. J lost 7 bases, V lost 7 bases, and 7 bases had no gene match. CDR3 DNA sequence: TGTGCCAGCAAGACAGGGGGCGATTCTAACATTCAGTACTTC. This gives the protein CASKTGGDSNIQYF.

This rearrangement joins TRBV9 to TRBJ2-6; tentatively, D is TRBD1 (5 bases). This CDR3 is built from 15 residues. Trimming removed 1 base from V and 3 bases from J, with 8 bases in between. Germline CDR1 SGDLS, CDR2 YYNGEE. In DNA form, the CDR3 reads TGTGCCAGCAGCGTATCAGGGAATGGGGCCAACGTCCTGACTTTC. Protein product: CASSVSGNGANVLTF.

The chain has TRBV9 and TRBJ2-3; the match to TRBD1 covers 11 bases. This CDR3 spans 16 amino acids. Germline values: CDR1 SGDLS, CDR2 YYNGEE. J gave up 3 bases and V 4 bases, and 7 bases lay outside the gene matches. The CDR3 DNA follows: TGTGCCAGCAGCCCATTCGGACAGGGGGCTACAGATACGCAGTATTTT. Residues: CASSPFGQGATDTQYF.

This sequence joins TRBV10-1 and TRBJ1-2; 9 bases are shared with TRBD1. The ends lost 5 bases at V and 5 bases at J; junction bases unmatched: 3. Germline loops: CDR1 WNHNN, CDR2 SYGVQD (reference sequence). This CDR3 has 13 residues. The CDR3 reads CASSPQGAYGYTF. The CDR3 DNA reads TGCGCCAGCAGTCCACAGGGGGCATATGGCTACACCTTC.

The chain carries TRBV10-3 and TRBJ1-6; unclear D gene. V was clipped by 8 bases and J by 7 bases, with 12 bases between them. This CDR3 region has 13 residues. Germline V gene lookup returns CDR1 ENHRY and CDR2 SYGVKD. CDR3 protein: CAIQDIRNSPLHF. Here the CDR3 DNA reads TGTGCCATCCAGGATATAAGAAATTCACCCCTCCACTTT.

The J gene is TRBJ2-2, the V gene TRBV7-6, with 11 bases matching TRBD2. V trimming: 5 bases; J trimming: 5 bases; junction bases outside the gene matches: 10. The CDR3 consists of 17 residues. The germline V gene encodes CDR1 SGHVS and CDR2 FNYEAQ. This CDR3 reads CASSQILAGEITGELFF. CDR3 in DNA: TGTGCCAGCAGCCAAATACTAGCGGGGGAGATTACCGGGGAGCTGTTTTTT.

This clone was seen just once. The gene calls are TRBV25-1 and TRBJ2-5; D is perhaps TRBD2 (6 bases). The end of the DNA aligns better with TRBJ2-7, so the J call may be wrong. This CDR3 has 14 amino acids. Germline-derived CDR1 and CDR2 are MGHDK and SYGVNS. CDR3 region: CASSDPGLSYEQYF. The CDR3 coding sequence is TGTGCCAGCAGTGATCCGGGACTTAGCTACGAGCAGTACTTC.

The chain employs TRBV29-1 and TRBJ2-3; tentative D call: TRBD2 (6 bases). Trimming pared 2 bases from V and 4 bases from J, leaving 16 bases between. CDR1 and CDR2 (germline): SQVTM, ANQGSEA. The CDR3 extends over 15 amino acids. CDR3 nucleotide sequence: TGCAGCGTTGAACATGGCCGGGGGTCGCCAGATACGCAGTATTTT. This gives the protein CSVEHGRGSPDTQYF.

The chain uses TRBV7-9 and TRBJ1-3, with a weak D call TRBD1 (6 bases). V lost 1 base and J lost 3, with 7 bases in between. Germline assignment: CDR1 SEHNR and CDR2 FQNEAQ (reference sequence). The CDR3 extends over 14 amino acids. CDR3 amino acids: CASSLEGGGNTIYF. CDR3 coding DNA: TGTGCCAGCAGCTTAGAAGGGGGTGGAAACACCATATATTTT.

The chain combines TRBV9 with TRBJ2-1; possible D gene TRBD2, 5 bases. Germline assignment: CDR1 SGDLS and CDR2 YYNGEE. CDR3 length: 15 amino acids. The germline V and J ends were trimmed by 3 bases and 4 bases, with 14 bases remaining between them. In DNA, the CDR3 is TGTGCCAGCAGCGAGCGGATTTCGGGTTACAATGAGCAGTTCTTC. It codes for CASSERISGYNEQFF. The whole variable domain, filled in from reference TRBV9 and TRBJ2-1, reads DSGVTQTPKHLITATGQRVTLRCSPRSGDLSVYWYQQSLDQGLQFLIQYYNGEERAKGNILERFSAQQFPDLHSELNLSSLELGDSALYFCASSERISGYNEQFFGPGTRLTVL.

This chain uses TRBV29-1 with TRBJ1-1; D unresolved. The V gene lost 4 bases and the J gene lost 1 base, with 10 bases spanning the gap. From germline, CDR1 is SQVTM and CDR2 ANQGSEA. The CDR3 consists of 13 residues. This chain's CDR3 is CSVAKGENTEAFF. Here the CDR3 DNA reads TGCAGCGTTGCGAAGGGAGAGAACACTGAAGCTTTCTTT. The whole variable domain, remainder taken from reference TRBV29-1 and TRBJ1-1, is SAVISQKPSRDICQRGTSLTIQCQVDSQVTMMFWYRQQPGQSLTLIATANQGSEATYESGFVIDKFPISRPNLTFSTLTVSNMSPEDSSIYLCSVAKGENTEAFFGQGTRLTVV.

The chain carries TRBV27 and TRBJ2-2, with 9 bases lining up with TRBD2. CDR1 and CDR2 from the germline V gene are MNHEY and SMNVEV (reference sequence). The CDR3 has 15 amino acids. Trimming at V came to 6 bases and at J to 1 base, leaving 3 bases not matched to a gene. CDR3 in amino acids: CASRLAGQNTGELFF. CDR3 DNA: TGTGCCAGCAGGCTAGCGGGGCAGAACACCGGGGAGCTGTTTTTT.

CDR3 DNA sequence: TGTGCCAGCACTCAGGGGTCAGGGCAGCCCCAGCATTTT. It specifies CASTQGSGQPQHF. This chain uses TRBV6-6 with TRBJ1-5; D perhaps matches TRBD1 (6 bases). The V and J ends lost 7 bases and 7 bases respectively, with 14 bases between them. The germline V gene encodes CDR1 MNHNY and CDR2 SVGAGI (reference sequence). The CDR3 loop spans 13 amino acids.

This chain joins TRBV6-5 and TRBJ2-4; tentative D call: TRBD2 (6 bases). Germline values: CDR1 MNHEY, CDR2 SVGAGI. The CDR3 covers 14 residues. V lost 4 bases to trimming and J lost 3 bases, with 10 bases between them. The DNA for the CDR3 is TGTGCCAGCAGTTCCCCGGGGGACAAAAACATTCAGTACTTC. It codes for CASSSPGDKNIQYF.

The rearrangement links TRBV30 to TRBJ2-1; weak D call: TRBD2 (6 bases). The germline CDR1 and CDR2 sequences are GTSNPN and SVGIG (reference sequence). This CDR3 has 16 residues. Trimming took 4 bases from V and 4 from J, leaving 20 bases between them. The CDR3, as DNA: TGTGCCTGGACCTGGGACTCCAGTCTGCCTTACAATGAGCAGTTCTTC. Encoded protein: CAWTWDSSLPYNEQFF.